This T cell receptor beta chain derives from a study of beta chain features in type 1 diabetes. Study results and limitations: A moderate, significant TCRB CDR3 shortening appeared in type 1 diabetes across four CD4+ subsets.

Note on this clone: Its specificity is unknown.

cDNA synthesis used the whole RNA isolate, giving expressed TCRB sequences. TCRdb's copy holds only in-frame clones and misses some; the assay was immunoSEQ multiplex PCR. The sample contains over 40,000 clones, 65% to 80% of which appear only once. This clonotype was sampled from a man aged 25-40 years with type 1 diabetes. Some clones in this sample may be carry-over from other donors' samples. The sequencing input was Tregs from blood.

The CDR3 here is CASSLTGSALHF. The CDR3 region has the DNA TGTGCCAGCAGCTTAACAGGTTCGGCCCTCCACTTT. This chain uses TRBV7-2 with TRBJ1-6; D is perhaps TRBD1 (5 bases). This CDR3 is 12 amino acids long. V lost 2 bases and J 14 bases, leaving 10 bases between the germline ends. In germline, CDR1 is SGHTA, CDR2 FQGNSA.